These T cell receptor beta chains were read from a single sample in a study of cytomegalovirus exposure and HLA in healthy donors. Some clones are missing from TCRdb's copy, which holds only in-frame ones; the method was immunoSEQ multiplex PCR. The sample includes under 150,000 clones, around 10% of them seen just once. Sequenced: PBMCs. Receptors were obtained from a male donor in good health and CMV-seronegative. The CDR3 runs from the conserved cysteine through the conserved F or W. D genes are given only for firm matches.

d_call: .; v_call: TRBV2; j_call: TRBJ2-3; cdr3_aa: CASSEARSTDTQYF
d_call: TRBD1; v_call: TRBV6-1; j_call: TRBJ1-2; cdr3_aa: CASSEATGGRGGYTF
d_call: .; v_call: TRBV10-3; j_call: TRBJ2-2; cdr3_aa: CAISESGSGGTGELFF
d_call: TRBD1; v_call: TRBV2; j_call: TRBJ2-1; cdr3_aa: CASKGQHNEQFF
d_call: TRBD2; v_call: TRBV7-8; j_call: TRBJ2-7; cdr3_aa: CASSPTLSGGISYEQYF
d_call: TRBD2; v_call: TRBV5-1; j_call: TRBJ2-5; cdr3_aa: CASSLVAGVEETQYF
d_call: .; v_call: TRBV23-1; j_call: TRBJ1-1; cdr3_aa: CASSHWTLMNTEAFF
d_call: TRBD1; v_call: TRBV5-1; j_call: TRBJ2-5; cdr3_aa: CASSRGQGPETQYF
d_call: .; v_call: TRBV7-2; j_call: TRBJ1-1; cdr3_aa: CASSLDSNTEAFF
d_call: .; v_call: TRBV13; j_call: TRBJ2-2; cdr3_aa: CASSSRGAGTGELFF